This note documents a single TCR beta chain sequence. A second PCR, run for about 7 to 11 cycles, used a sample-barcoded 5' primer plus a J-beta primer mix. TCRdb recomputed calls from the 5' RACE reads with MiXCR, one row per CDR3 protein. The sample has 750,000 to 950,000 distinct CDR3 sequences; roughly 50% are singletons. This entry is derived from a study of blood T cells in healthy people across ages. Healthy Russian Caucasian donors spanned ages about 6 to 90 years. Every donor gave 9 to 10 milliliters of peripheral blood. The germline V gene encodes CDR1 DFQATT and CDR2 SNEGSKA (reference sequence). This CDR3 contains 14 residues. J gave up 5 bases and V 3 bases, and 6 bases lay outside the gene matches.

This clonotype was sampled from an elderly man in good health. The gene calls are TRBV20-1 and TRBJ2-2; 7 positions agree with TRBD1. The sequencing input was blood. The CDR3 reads CSARTGKVTGELFF. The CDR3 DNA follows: TGCAGTGCTAGGACAGGGAAAGTGACCGGGGAGCTGTTTTTT.